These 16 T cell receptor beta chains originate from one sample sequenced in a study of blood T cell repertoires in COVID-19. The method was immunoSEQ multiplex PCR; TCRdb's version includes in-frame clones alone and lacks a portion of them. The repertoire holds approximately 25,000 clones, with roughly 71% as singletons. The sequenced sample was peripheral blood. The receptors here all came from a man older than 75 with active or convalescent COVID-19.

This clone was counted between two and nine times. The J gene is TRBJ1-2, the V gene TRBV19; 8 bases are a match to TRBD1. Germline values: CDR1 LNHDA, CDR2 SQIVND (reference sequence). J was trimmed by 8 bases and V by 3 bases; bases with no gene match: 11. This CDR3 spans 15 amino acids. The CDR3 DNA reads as TGTGCCAGTAGTATTATCCCGGACAGGGCTGGGGGCTACACCTTC. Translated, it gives CASSIIPDRAGGYTF.

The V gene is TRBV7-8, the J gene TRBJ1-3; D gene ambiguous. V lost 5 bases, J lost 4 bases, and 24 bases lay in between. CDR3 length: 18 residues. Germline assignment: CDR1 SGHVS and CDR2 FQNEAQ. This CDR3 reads CASSPDYPGEATGNTIYF. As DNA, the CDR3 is TGTGCCAGCAGCCCCGATTATCCCGGGGAAGCAACCGGAAACACCATATATTTT. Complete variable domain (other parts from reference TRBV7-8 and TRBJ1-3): GAGVSQSPRYKVAKRGQDVALRCDPISGHVSLFWYQQALGQGPEFLTYFQNEAQLDKSGLPSDRFFAERPEGSVSTLKIQRTQQEDSAVYLCASSPDYPGEATGNTIYFGEGSWLTVV.

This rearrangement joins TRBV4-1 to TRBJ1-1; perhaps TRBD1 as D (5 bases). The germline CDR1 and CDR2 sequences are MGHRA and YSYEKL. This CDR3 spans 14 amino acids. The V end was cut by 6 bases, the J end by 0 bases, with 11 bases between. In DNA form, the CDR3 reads TGCGCCAGCAGGCAGACGGACATGAACACTGAAGCTTTCTTT. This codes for CASRQTDMNTEAFF.

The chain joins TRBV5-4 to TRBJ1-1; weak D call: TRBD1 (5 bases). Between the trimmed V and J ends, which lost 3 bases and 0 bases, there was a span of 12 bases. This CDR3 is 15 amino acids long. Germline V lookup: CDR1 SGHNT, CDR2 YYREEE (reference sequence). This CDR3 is CASSSTASLNTEAFF. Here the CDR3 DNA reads TGTGCCAGCAGCTCGACAGCGAGCTTGAACACTGAAGCTTTCTTT.

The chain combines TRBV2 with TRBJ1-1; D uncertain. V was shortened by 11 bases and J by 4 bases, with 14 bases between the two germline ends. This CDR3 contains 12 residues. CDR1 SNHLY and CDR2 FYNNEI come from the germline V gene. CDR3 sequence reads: CAQRPGFTEAFF. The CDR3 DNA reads TGTGCCCAGCGCCCCGGTTTCACTGAAGCTTTCTTT. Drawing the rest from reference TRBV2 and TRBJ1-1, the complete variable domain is EPEVTQTPSHQVTQMGQEVILRCVPISNHLYFYWYRQILGQKVEFLVSFYNNEISEKSEIFDDQFSVERPDGSNFTLKIRSTKLEDSAMYFCAQRPGFTEAFFGQGTRLTVV.

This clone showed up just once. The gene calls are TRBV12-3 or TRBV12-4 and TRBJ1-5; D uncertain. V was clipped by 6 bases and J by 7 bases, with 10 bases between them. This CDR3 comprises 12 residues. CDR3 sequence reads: CASRRREQPQHF. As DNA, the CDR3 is TGTGCCAGCAGAAGGAGGGAGCAGCCCCAGCATTTT.

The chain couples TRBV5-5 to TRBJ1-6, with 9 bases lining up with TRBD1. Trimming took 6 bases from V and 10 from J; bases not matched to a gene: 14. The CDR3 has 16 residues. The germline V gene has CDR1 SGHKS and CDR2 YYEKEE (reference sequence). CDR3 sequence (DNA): TGTGCCAGCACCACCGGGACAGGGAGGGGAACCTCACCCCTCCACTTT. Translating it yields CASTTGTGRGTSPLHF.

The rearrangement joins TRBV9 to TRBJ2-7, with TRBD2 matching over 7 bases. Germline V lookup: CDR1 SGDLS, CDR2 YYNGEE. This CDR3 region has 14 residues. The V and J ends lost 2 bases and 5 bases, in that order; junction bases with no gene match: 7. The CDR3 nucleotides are TGTGCCAGCAGCGTTGGCGGGAGAGTTGACGAGCAGTACTTC. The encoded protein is CASSVGGRVDEQYF. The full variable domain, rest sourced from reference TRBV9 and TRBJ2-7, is DSGVTQTPKHLITATGQRVTLRCSPRSGDLSVYWYQQSLDQGLQFLIQYYNGEERAKGNILERFSAQQFPDLHSELNLSSLELGDSALYFCASSVGGRVDEQYFGPGTRLTVT.

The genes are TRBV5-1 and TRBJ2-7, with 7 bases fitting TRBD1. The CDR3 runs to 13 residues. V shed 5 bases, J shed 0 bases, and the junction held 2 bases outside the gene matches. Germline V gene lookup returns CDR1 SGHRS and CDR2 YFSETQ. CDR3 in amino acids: CASRGDSSYEQYF. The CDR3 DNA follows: TGCGCCAGCAGGGGGGACAGCTCCTACGAGCAGTACTTC. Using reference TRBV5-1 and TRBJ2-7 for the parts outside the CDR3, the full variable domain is KAGVTQTPRYLIKTRGQQVTLSCSPISGHRSVSWYQQTPGQGLQFLFEYFSETQRNKGNFPGRFSGRQFSNSRSEMNVSTLELGDSALYLCASRGDSSYEQYFGPGTRLTVT.

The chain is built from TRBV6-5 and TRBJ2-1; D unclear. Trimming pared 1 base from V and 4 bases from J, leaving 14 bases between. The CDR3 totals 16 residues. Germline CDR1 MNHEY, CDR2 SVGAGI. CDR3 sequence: CASSYWAQQPYNEQFF. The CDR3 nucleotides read TGTGCCAGCAGTTACTGGGCCCAACAACCATACAATGAGCAGTTCTTC.

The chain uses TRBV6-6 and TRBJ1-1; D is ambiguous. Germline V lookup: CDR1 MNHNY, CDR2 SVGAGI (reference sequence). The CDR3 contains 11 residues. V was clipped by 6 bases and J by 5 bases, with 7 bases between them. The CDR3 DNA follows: TGTGCCAGCAGGCAGTTAACTGAAGCTTTCTTT. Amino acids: CASRQLTEAFF.

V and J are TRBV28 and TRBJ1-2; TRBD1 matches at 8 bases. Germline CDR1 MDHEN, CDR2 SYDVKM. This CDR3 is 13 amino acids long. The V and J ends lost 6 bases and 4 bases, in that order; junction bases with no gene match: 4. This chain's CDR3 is CASRTGVGYGYTF. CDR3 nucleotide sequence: TGTGCCAGCAGGACAGGGGTAGGCTATGGCTACACCTTC.

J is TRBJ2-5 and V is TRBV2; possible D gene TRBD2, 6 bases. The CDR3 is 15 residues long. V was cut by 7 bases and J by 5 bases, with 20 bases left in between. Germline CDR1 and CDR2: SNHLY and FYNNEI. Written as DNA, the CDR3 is TGTGCCAGCACCCCGGGACTCCGACTAGGGGAGACCCAGTACTTC. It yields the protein CASTPGLRLGETQYF.

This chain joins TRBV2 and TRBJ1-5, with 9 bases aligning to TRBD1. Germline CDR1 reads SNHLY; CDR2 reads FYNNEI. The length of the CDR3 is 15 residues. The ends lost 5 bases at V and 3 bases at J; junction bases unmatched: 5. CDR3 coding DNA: TGTGCCAGCAGTTGGACAGGGGTGAACAATCAGCCCCAGCATTTT. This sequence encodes CASSWTGVNNQPQHF.

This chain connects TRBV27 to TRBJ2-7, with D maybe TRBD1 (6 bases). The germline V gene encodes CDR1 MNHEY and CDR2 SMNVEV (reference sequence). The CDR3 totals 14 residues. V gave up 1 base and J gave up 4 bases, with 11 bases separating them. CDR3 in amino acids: CASSLWQGWYEQYF. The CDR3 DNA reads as TGTGCCAGCAGTTTATGGCAGGGGTGGTACGAGCAGTACTTC.

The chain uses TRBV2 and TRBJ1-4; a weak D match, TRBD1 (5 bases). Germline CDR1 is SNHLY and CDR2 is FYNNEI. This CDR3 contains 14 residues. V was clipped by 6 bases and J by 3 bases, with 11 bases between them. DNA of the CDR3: TGTGCCAGCAGCCGGACCAGGGCTAATGAAAAACTGTTTTTT. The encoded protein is CASSRTRANEKLFF.